What follows are 30 T cell receptor beta chains derived from one specimen sequenced in a study of cytomegalovirus exposure and HLA in healthy donors. TCRdb's copy holds only in-frame clones and misses some; the assay was immunoSEQ multiplex PCR. The profile shows a few hundred thousand clones, 65% to 85% of them singletons. Input material: PBMCs. All receptors derive from a woman in her twenties or thirties in good health and CMV-seropositive.

This chain links TRBV6-5 with TRBJ2-1; D is undetermined. Germline assignment: CDR1 MNHEY and CDR2 SVGAGI. The germline V and J ends were trimmed by 2 bases and 10 bases, with 9 bases remaining between them. This CDR3 has 12 residues. The CDR3 is CASSYAWGEQFF. CDR3 DNA sequence: TGTGCCAGCAGTTACGCCTGGGGAGAGCAGTTCTTC.

The rearrangement joins TRBV4-1 to TRBJ1-2; 9 nucleotides match TRBD1. This CDR3 region has 15 residues. Unmatched junction bases numbered 7, after V lost 0 bases and J lost 8 bases. Germline V CDR1 and CDR2: MGHRA, YSYEKL. CDR3 region: CASSQDLQGAFGYTF. In DNA form, the CDR3 reads TGCGCCAGCAGCCAAGATCTACAGGGGGCATTCGGCTACACCTTC.

A few counts support this clone. The chain joins TRBV30 to TRBJ1-4; TRBD1 aligns across 9 bases. V lost 2 bases and J lost 8; bases outside the gene matches: 6. CDR1 is GTSNPN and CDR2 is SVGIG in the germline V gene (reference sequence). The CDR3 runs 14 residues. CDR3 nucleotides: TGTGCCTGGAGTAAACAGGGGGCTGGAGAAAAACTGTTTTTT. Protein: CAWSKQGAGEKLFF.

V usage is TRBV29-1 and J usage is TRBJ1-2, with TRBD1 matching over 9 bases. The V and J ends lost 6 bases and 6 bases, in that order; junction bases with no gene match: 11. The CDR3 runs 14 residues. Germline V gives CDR1 SQVTM, CDR2 ANQGSEA. CDR3 sequence: CSVYKTGGANGYTF. The CDR3 DNA sequence: TGCAGCGTATATAAGACAGGGGGAGCTAATGGCTACACCTTC.

The chain combines TRBV25-1 with TRBJ2-7; no definite D call. The V end was cut by 3 bases, the J end by 2 bases, with 5 bases between. The CDR3 has 12 residues. Per germline, CDR1 MGHDK and CDR2 SYGVNS. The CDR3 sequence is CASSDNPYEQYF. CDR3 coding DNA: TGTGCCAGCAGTGACAACCCCTACGAGCAGTACTTC.

This chain joins TRBV5-6 and TRBJ1-2; tentatively, D is TRBD1 (5 bases). Trimming removed 0 bases from V and 2 bases from J, with 11 bases in between. Germline assignment: CDR1 SGHDT and CDR2 YYEEEE. This CDR3 contains 15 residues. CDR3 region: CASSLDRTQNYGYTF. CDR3 coding DNA: TGTGCCAGCAGCTTGGACAGGACCCAAAACTATGGCTACACCTTC.

The V gene is TRBV20-1, the J gene TRBJ1-1; no definite D call. CDR1 and CDR2 from the germline V gene are DFQATT and SNEGSKA (reference sequence). This CDR3 is built from 11 residues. Trimming left V 3 bases short and J 10 bases short, with 12 bases between. This chain's CDR3 is CSAREGAAAFF. The CDR3 DNA reads as TGCAGTGCTAGGGAGGGAGCAGCAGCTTTCTTT.

The chain joins TRBV28 to TRBJ2-7; possibly TRBD1 for D (6 bases). The CDR3 runs 14 residues. V was cut by 5 bases and J by 4 bases, with 15 bases left in between. From germline, CDR1 is MDHEN and CDR2 SYDVKM. The CDR3 nucleotides read TGTGCCAGCAGTCTAGGGGGATCAATTTACGAGCAGTACTTC. Translated, it gives CASSLGGSIYEQYF.

The chain employs TRBV9 and TRBJ1-5, with TRBD1 as a possible D gene (5 bases). The CDR3 spans 13 residues. CDR1 is SGDLS, CDR2 YYNGEE, per germline. V was pared by 5 bases and J by 6 bases, with 12 bases between. CDR3 in amino acids: CASSRSGAQPQHF. CDR3 DNA sequence: TGTGCCAGCAGTCGCTCCGGGGCTCAGCCCCAGCATTTT.

The rearrangement uses TRBV29-1 and TRBJ1-5, with TRBD1 identical over 9 bases. The CDR3 has 14 residues. After removal of 4 bases from V and 3 bases from J, the junction contained 4 bases not matched to a gene. In germline, CDR1 is SQVTM, CDR2 ANQGSEA. The CDR3 DNA follows: TGCAGCGTTGGGGGACAGGGAGACAATCAGCCCCAGCATTTT. It encodes CSVGGQGDNQPQHF.

The J gene is TRBJ2-3, the V gene TRBV9, with a tentative D call TRBD1 (6 bases). Germline V gene sequence: CDR1 SGDLS, CDR2 YYNGEE. Trimming cost V 3 bases and J 1 base, with 12 bases left between them. This CDR3 is built from 15 residues. The DNA of the CDR3 is TGTGCCAGCAGCGATCGGACAGCAGGCACAGATACGCAGTATTTT. This translates into CASSDRTAGTDTQYF.

This sequence joins TRBV5-1 and TRBJ2-1, with 10 bases that match TRBD2. The CDR3 contains 18 residues. V was pared by 4 bases and J by 2 bases, with 12 bases of the junction left unmatched. CDR1 and CDR2 from the germline V gene are SGHRS and YFSETQ. CDR3 protein: CASSRGASGSGPYNEQFF. In nucleotides, the CDR3 is TGCGCCAGCAGCCGAGGGGCTAGCGGGAGTGGGCCCTACAATGAGCAGTTCTTC.

This chain links TRBV6-5 with TRBJ1-2; D uncertain. The CDR3 has 15 residues. Trimming left V 2 bases short and J 4 bases short, with 14 bases between. Germline V gene lookup returns CDR1 MNHEY and CDR2 SVGAGI. The chain's CDR3 is CASSYEGRVSYGYTF. CDR3 bases: TGTGCCAGCAGTTACGAAGGGAGGGTTAGCTATGGCTACACCTTC.

Only one count was recorded for this clone. The V gene is TRBV6-5, the J gene TRBJ1-5; D possibly corresponds to TRBD1 (5 bases). The CDR3 is made up of 14 amino acids. Germline-derived CDR1 and CDR2 are MNHEY and SVGAGI. Between the trimmed V and J ends, which lost 6 bases and 9 bases, there was a span of 18 bases. The CDR3 protein is CASRPGTAGLPQHF. The DNA for the CDR3 is TGTGCCAGCAGACCCGGGACGGCCGGATTGCCCCAGCATTTT.

This clone has just one count. V and J are TRBV30 and TRBJ2-1; a possible D gene is TRBD2 (6 bases). This CDR3 region has 14 residues. From germline, CDR1 is GTSNPN and CDR2 SVGIG (reference sequence). V was clipped by 2 bases and J by 5 bases, with 13 bases between them. The CDR3 coding sequence is TGTGCCTGGAGTATAGCGGTAACGGACAATGAGCAGTTCTTC. It specifies CAWSIAVTDNEQFF.

This chain links TRBV30 with TRBJ1-1; D may be TRBD1 (5 bases). The germline V gene has CDR1 GTSNPN and CDR2 SVGIG (reference sequence). Trimming removed 3 bases from V and 11 bases from J, with 19 bases in between. The CDR3 contains 13 residues. DNA for the CDR3: TGTGCCTGGAGCCCCTTAGGGGCGGGCTATGCTTTCTTT. Translating gives CAWSPLGAGYAFF.

The rearrangement uses TRBV14 and TRBJ2-5; TRBD2 matches at 8 bases. The J segment lost 2 bases and the V segment lost 6 bases, leaving 2 bases of the junction unmatched. This CDR3 comprises 13 residues. The V gene's germline CDR1 is SGHDN and CDR2 FVKESK. CDR3 in amino acids: CASRASGQETQYF. CDR3 coding DNA: TGTGCCAGCAGGGCTAGCGGGCAAGAGACCCAGTACTTC.

The rearrangement links TRBV19 to TRBJ2-3; 9 bases line up with TRBD2. CDR3 size: 13 residues. V shed 6 bases, J shed 7 bases, and the junction held 5 bases outside the gene matches. Germline assignment: CDR1 LNHDA and CDR2 SQIVND (reference sequence). The DNA for the CDR3 is TGTGCCAGTAGAGTAGCGGGAGTTAATACGCAGTATTTT. Translating gives CASRVAGVNTQYF.

The chain employs TRBV12-5 and TRBJ2-7; no clear D gene. Germline loops: CDR1 LGHNT, CDR2 FRNRAP. The germline V and J ends were trimmed by 2 bases and 8 bases, with 19 bases remaining between them. The CDR3 loop spans 15 amino acids. This CDR3 is CASGLSGDTSSKQYF. In DNA form, the CDR3 reads TGTGCTAGTGGTTTGAGTGGAGACACCTCCTCTAAGCAGTACTTC.

This clone was counted only a few times. J is TRBJ2-1 and V is TRBV2; TRBD2 matches at 10 bases. The CDR3 covers 13 residues. Unmatched junction bases numbered 3, after V lost 3 bases and J lost 10 bases. The V gene's germline CDR1 is SNHLY and CDR2 FYNNEI. CDR3 coding DNA: TGTGCCAGCAGTGAGGCGACTAGCGGGGAGCAGTTCTTC. It is translated as CASSEATSGEQFF.

The rearrangement joins TRBV9 to TRBJ1-5; weak D call: TRBD1 (5 bases). The V gene lost 0 bases and the J gene lost 4 bases, with 8 bases spanning the gap. Germline loops: CDR1 SGDLS, CDR2 YYNGEE. CDR3 length equals 14 residues. CDR3 residues: CASSVGDRNQPQHF. CDR3 nucleotide sequence: TGTGCCAGCAGCGTAGGCGACAGAAATCAGCCCCAGCATTTT. Complete variable domain (other parts from reference TRBV9 and TRBJ1-5): DSGVTQTPKHLITATGQRVTLRCSPRSGDLSVYWYQQSLDQGLQFLIQYYNGEERAKGNILERFSAQQFPDLHSELNLSSLELGDSALYFCASSVGDRNQPQHFGDGTRLSIL.

The chain employs TRBV27 and TRBJ2-3; unclear D gene. CDR3 length: 15 residues. Trimming pared 5 bases from V and 0 bases from J, leaving 12 bases between. From germline, CDR1 is MNHEY and CDR2 SMNVEV (reference sequence). CDR3 protein: CASSPYLLSTDTQYF. The DNA of the CDR3 is TGTGCCAGCAGTCCCTACCTCCTTAGCACAGATACGCAGTATTTT.

This chain uses TRBV27 with TRBJ2-7; 14 bases are a match to TRBD2. Germline CDR1 and CDR2: MNHEY and SMNVEV (reference sequence). There are 17 residues in the CDR3. Trimming at V came to 3 bases and at J to 3 bases, leaving 7 bases not matched to a gene. The CDR3 DNA is TGTGCCAGCAGTTTGTTTAGACTAGCGGGAGGGTTCTACGAGCAGTACTTC. Amino acids: CASSLFRLAGGFYEQYF.

The chain couples TRBV5-1 to TRBJ2-6; 14 positions agree with TRBD2. CDR1 is SGHRS and CDR2 is YFSETQ in the germline V gene. This CDR3 has 19 residues. V dropped 0 bases and J dropped 2; count of bases not matched to a gene: 4. The DNA for the CDR3 is TGCGCCAGCAGCTTGGAAGGACTAGCGGGAGGCCCTGGGGCCAACGTCCTGACTTTC. Protein sequence: CASSLEGLAGGPGANVLTF.

This chain connects TRBV27 to TRBJ2-7; 9 nucleotides line up with TRBD2. The V and J ends lost 5 bases and 1 base, in that order; junction bases with no gene match: 0. The germline gives CDR1 MNHEY, CDR2 SMNVEV (reference sequence). The CDR3 extends over 13 amino acids. In DNA, the CDR3 is TGTGCCAGCAGTCTAGCGGGGTCCTACGAGCAGTACTTC. It translates to CASSLAGSYEQYF.

The chain uses TRBV18 and TRBJ1-2; 7 nucleotides align to TRBD1. Germline CDR1 is KGHSH and CDR2 is LQKENI. This CDR3 spans 14 amino acids. V trimming: 3 bases; J trimming: 8 bases; junction bases outside the gene matches: 9. The chain's CDR3 is CASSPLTGKDGYTF. CDR3 nucleotides: TGTGCCAGCTCACCCTTGACAGGGAAGGACGGCTACACCTTC.

This clone was recorded a few times. J is TRBJ1-1 and V is TRBV11-1; D gene unclear. CDR3 size: 13 residues. The V and J ends lost 3 bases and 11 bases respectively, with 16 bases between them. Germline CDR1 SGHAT, CDR2 FQDESV (reference sequence). For the CDR3, the DNA is TGTGCCAGCAGCTTGAACATGCAGCGGATTGCTTTCTTT. As protein: CASSLNMQRIAFF.

This clone came up once. V and J are TRBV7-9 and TRBJ1-2; possible D gene TRBD1, 6 bases. This CDR3 is built from 13 residues. V lost 6 bases, J lost 4 bases, and 12 bases lay in between. In germline, CDR1 is SEHNR, CDR2 FQNEAQ (reference sequence). The CDR3 loop reads CASRRTESYGYTF. CDR3 sequence (DNA): TGTGCCAGCAGGCGGACAGAATCCTATGGCTACACCTTC.

The genes are TRBV10-3 and TRBJ2-6; possible D gene TRBD1, 5 bases. In germline, CDR1 is ENHRY, CDR2 SYGVKD. The length of the CDR3 is 14 residues. Trimming shortened V by 5 bases and J by 3 bases, and 8 bases separated the two germline ends. In DNA, the CDR3 is TGTGCCATCAGTCAGGGTAATGGGGCCAACGTCCTGACTTTC. Translating gives CAISQGNGANVLTF.

The rearrangement uses TRBV30 and TRBJ1-3; D remains unclear. The V end lost 5 bases, the J end lost 2 bases, and 10 bases lay between the germline ends. The CDR3 has 13 amino acids. Germline CDR1 and CDR2: GTSNPN and SVGIG (reference sequence). The DNA for the CDR3 is TGTGCCTGGGGACGCCCGCCTGGAAACACCATATATTTT. It yields the protein CAWGRPPGNTIYF.